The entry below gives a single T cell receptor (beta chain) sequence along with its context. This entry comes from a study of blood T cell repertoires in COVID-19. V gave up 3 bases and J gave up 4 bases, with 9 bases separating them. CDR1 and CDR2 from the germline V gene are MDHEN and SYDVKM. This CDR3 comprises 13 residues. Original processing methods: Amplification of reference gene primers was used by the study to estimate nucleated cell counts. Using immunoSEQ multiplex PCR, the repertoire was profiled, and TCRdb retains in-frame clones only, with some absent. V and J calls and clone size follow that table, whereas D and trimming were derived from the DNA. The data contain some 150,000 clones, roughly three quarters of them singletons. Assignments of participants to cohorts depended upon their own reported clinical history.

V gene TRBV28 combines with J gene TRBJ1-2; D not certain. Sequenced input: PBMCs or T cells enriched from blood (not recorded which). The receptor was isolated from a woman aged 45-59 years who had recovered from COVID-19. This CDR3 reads CASSFQVIYGYTF. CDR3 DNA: TGTGCCAGCAGTTTTCAGGTTATCTATGGCTACACCTTC.